This TCR beta chain was retrieved from a study of blood T cell repertoires in COVID-19. For the study at large: Material from acute and convalescent COVID-19 was sourced from the United States, Italy and Spain.

In the original analysis: Nucleated cell number was recorded as an estimate derived from reference gene primer amplification. Sequencing used immunoSEQ multiplex PCR; TCRdb keeps in-frame clones, though not all of them. Clonal size and the V and J genes are those of that table, whereas D and trimming came from the DNA. The sample lists approximately 210,000 clones; 70% to 90% were seen once. This clonotype was sampled from a woman aged 70-85 years with acute or convalescent COVID-19. Sequences were obtained from peripheral blood.

The DNA for the CDR3 is TGTGCCAGCAGCTTCCCGGGACTAGCTTACGAGCAGTACTTC. It codes for CASSFPGLAYEQYF. The genes are TRBV5-4 and TRBJ2-7; 9 nucleotides line up with TRBD2. This CDR3 is built from 14 residues. V lost 2 bases, J lost 4 bases, and 4 bases stayed unmatched. Germline V CDR1 and CDR2: SGHNT, YYREEE (reference sequence). The whole variable domain, remainder taken from reference TRBV5-4 and TRBJ2-7, is ETGVTQSPTHLIKTRGQQVTLRCSSQSGHNTVSWYQQALGQGPQFIFQYYREEENGRGNFPPRFSGLQFPNYSSELNVNALELDDSALYLCASSFPGLAYEQYFGPGTRLTVT.